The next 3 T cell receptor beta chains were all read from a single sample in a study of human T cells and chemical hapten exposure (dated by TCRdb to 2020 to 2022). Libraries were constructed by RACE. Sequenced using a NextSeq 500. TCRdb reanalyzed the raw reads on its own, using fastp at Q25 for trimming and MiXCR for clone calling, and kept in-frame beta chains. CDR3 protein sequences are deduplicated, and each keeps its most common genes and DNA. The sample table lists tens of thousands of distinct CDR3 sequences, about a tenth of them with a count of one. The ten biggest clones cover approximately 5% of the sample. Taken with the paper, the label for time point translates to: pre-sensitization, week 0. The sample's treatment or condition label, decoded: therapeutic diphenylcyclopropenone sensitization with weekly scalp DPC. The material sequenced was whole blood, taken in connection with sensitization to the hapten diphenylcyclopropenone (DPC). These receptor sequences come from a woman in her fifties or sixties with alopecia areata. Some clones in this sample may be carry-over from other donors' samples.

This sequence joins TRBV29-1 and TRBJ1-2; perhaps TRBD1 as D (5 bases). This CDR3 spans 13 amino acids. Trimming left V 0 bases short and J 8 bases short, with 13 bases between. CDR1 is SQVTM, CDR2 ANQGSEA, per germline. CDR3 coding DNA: TGCAGCGTTGAAGACCCGGAAGGGGTCGGCTACACCTTC. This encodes CSVEDPEGVGYTF. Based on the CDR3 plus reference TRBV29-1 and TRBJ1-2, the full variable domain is SAVISQKPSRDICQRGTSLTIQCQVDSQVTMMFWYRQQPGQSLTLIATANQGSEATYESGFVIDKFPISRPNLTFSTLTVSNMSPEDSSIYLCSVEDPEGVGYTFGSGTRLTVV.

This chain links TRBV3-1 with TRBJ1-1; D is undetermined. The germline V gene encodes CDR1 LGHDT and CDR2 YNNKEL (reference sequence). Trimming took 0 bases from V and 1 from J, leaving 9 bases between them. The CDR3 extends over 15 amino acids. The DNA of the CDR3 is TGTGCCAGCAGCCAAGAGAGACCAGCGAACACTGAAGCTTTCTTT. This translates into CASSQERPANTEAFF.

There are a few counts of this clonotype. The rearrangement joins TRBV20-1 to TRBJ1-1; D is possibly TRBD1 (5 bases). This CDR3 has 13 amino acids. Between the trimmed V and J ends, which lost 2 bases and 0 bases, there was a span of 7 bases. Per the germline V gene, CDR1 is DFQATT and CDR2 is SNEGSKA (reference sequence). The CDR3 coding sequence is TGCAGTGCTAGATGGGGCATGAACACTGAAGCTTTCTTT. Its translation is CSARWGMNTEAFF.